The present TCR beta chain was sequenced within a study of blood T cell repertoires in COVID-19 (dated by TCRdb to 2018 to 2021). Background for the entire study: Collaborator samples came from the United States, Italy and Spain and covered acute and convalescent phases of COVID-19. The prospective study material was composed of cDNA or gDNA derived from T cells, B-cell-depleted T cells, or PBMCs. Subjects who had been exposed to COVID-19, were actively infected with it, or had recovered from it provided the deeply sampled blood TCRbeta repertoires that made up the dataset. A freely available public database, intended as a resource for researchers studying the immune response to SARS-CoV-2, is where the repertoires were released. Samples came from the ongoing ImmuneRACE study (first 160 participants) plus 1,254 subjects from 6 global collaborators. Sample metadata almost always included a de-identified subject ID, COVID-19 status, age in years and sex. HLA class I and class II types, where available, came from metadata supplied by the sample provider rather than from assay-based typing. Overall study results and their limits: The quantity of clinical and demographic metadata differed by source and by participant and was supplied without curation.

About this clone: The antigen it binds to is not known. No clone much larger than this one lies a single base away; base qualities are absent.

TCRbeta CDR3 regions were amplified from genomic DNA using the immunoSEQ Assay, a bias-controlled multiplex PCR. The original pipeline was this. The number of nucleated cells in each sample was estimated by amplification of reference gene primers within the assay. To quantify the absolute abundance of each unique TCRbeta CDR3 rearrangement, sequence reads were collapsed and filtered. For each sample, productive Simpson clonality was calculated by taking the square root of Simpson's diversity index across productive rearrangements. The immuneACCESS repertoire file appears here via TCRdb, limited to in-frame rearrangements. These files lack a portion of the clones; in checked studies, under half of the deficit traces to unresolved V genes, and the cause of the others is not known. That table is the source of V, J and clone size, and D and trimming were worked out from the DNA. Across this sample there are roughly 250,000 clones, with over 70% seen only once. Around 3% of the sample rests with the top ten.

Participants in the prospective study were enrolled through a virtual design, were aged roughly 18 to 100 years, and lived in 24 United States geographic areas. Cohort assignment in the prospective study relied on participant-reported clinical history from a screening survey and a study questionnaire. Exposed participants had been in contact with someone with a PCR-confirmed or clinician-diagnosed COVID-19 case within 2 weeks of study entry. Each participant in the prospective study had whole blood, serum and a nasopharyngeal or oropharyngeal swab collected by mobile phlebotomists. Participants in the prospective study had the option to provide additional blood draws and questionnaires over a roughly 2-month period. Before DNA extraction, blood samples from the prospective study were shipped at room temperature or frozen. The TCR comes from a woman in her 40s who had been exposed to COVID-19. Material: PBMCs or T cells enriched from blood (not recorded which).

The CDR3 amino acid sequence is: CASSLDLGRGYTF. The DNA reads as follows: TGTGCCAGCAGCTTGGACCTTGGCCGAGGCTACACCTTC. The rearranged segments are TRBV5-4 and TRBJ1-2; the D gene cannot be named for sure. The CDR3, from cysteine to phenylalanine, totals 13 residues. Just the 39-base CDR3 DNA is kept, in frame starting at base 1. The V end loses 0 bases and the J end loses 8 bases, and a stretch of 11 bases separates them. In the germline V gene (reference sequence), CDR1 corresponds to SGHNT and CDR2 to YYREEE.